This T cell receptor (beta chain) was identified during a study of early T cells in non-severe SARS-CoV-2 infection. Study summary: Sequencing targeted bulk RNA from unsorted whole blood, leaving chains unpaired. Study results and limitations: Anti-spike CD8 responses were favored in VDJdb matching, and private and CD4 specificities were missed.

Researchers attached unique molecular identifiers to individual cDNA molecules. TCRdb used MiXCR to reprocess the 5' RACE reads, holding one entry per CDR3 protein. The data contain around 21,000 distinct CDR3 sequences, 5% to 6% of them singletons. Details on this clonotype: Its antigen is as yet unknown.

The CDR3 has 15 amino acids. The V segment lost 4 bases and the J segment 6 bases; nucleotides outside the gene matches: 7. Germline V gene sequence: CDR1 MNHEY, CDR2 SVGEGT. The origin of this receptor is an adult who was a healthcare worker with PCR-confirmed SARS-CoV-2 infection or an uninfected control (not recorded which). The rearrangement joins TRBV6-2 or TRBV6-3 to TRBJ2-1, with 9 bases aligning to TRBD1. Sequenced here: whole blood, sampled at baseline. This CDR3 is CASSSAGTGSNEQFF. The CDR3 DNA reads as TGTGCCAGCAGTTCAGCCGGGACAGGGAGCAATGAGCAGTTCTTC.